One and the same sample provided the 12 T cell receptor beta chains below, sequenced in a study of TIL therapy for anti-PD-1-resistant metastatic lung cancer. The time point here: pre-treatment sample, taken before nivolumab and TIL therapy. Sequencing used immunoSEQ v3. The table came from immunoSEQ multiplex PCR; TCRdb's copy has only in-frame clones and leaves some out. This table has tens of thousands of clones, around 87% appearing once. The input for sequencing was blood, taken at baseline. The receptors were gathered from a person aged 25-79 years with non-small cell lung cancer.

This chain links TRBV10-3 with TRBJ2-6; D is uncertain. The V gene lost 7 bases and the J gene lost 0 bases, with 19 bases spanning the gap. Per germline, CDR1 ENHRY and CDR2 SYGVKD. This CDR3 contains 18 residues. CDR3 nucleotide sequence: TGTGCCATCACCGACACAGCTTTCGGCTCCTCTGGGGCCAACGTCCTGACTTTC. Protein: CAITDTAFGSSGANVLTF.

The chain recombines TRBV3-1 (or the pseudogene TRBV3-2) with TRBJ2-3; D gene unclear. The germline gives CDR1 LGHDT, CDR2 YNNKEL (reference sequence). V lost 4 bases and J 9 bases, leaving 11 bases between the germline ends. The CDR3 is 12 amino acids. In DNA form, the CDR3 reads TGTGCCAGCAGCCCTGGTGGTGGGACGCAGTATTTT. It translates to CASSPGGGTQYF.

The J gene is TRBJ1-3, the V gene TRBV2; the D gene is possibly TRBD1 (5 bases). Germline V CDR1 and CDR2: SNHLY, FYNNEI. The CDR3 length is 14 residues. The ends were cut back, 6 bases at V and 4 bases at J, with 13 bases in the middle. The CDR3, as DNA: TGTGCCAGCAGGGGGCCAAGTGGGGGAAACACCATATATTTT. It yields the protein CASRGPSGGNTIYF.

The V call is TRBV10-3, the J call TRBJ2-1; 10 bases line up with TRBD2. The germline CDR1 and CDR2 sequences are ENHRY and SYGVKD. The length of the CDR3 is 16 residues. With V trimmed by 5 bases and J by 7 bases, 11 bases remained unmatched. The CDR3 nucleotides are TGTGCCATCAGTACGACTAGCGGGTCGGGGGGGAATGAGCAGTTCTTC. As protein: CAISTTSGSGGNEQFF.

The chain recombines TRBV18 with TRBJ1-4, with D maybe TRBD1 (5 bases). This CDR3 has 14 residues. V gave up 2 bases and J gave up 8 bases, with 12 bases separating them. Germline V CDR1 and CDR2: KGHSH, LQKENI. CDR3 loop: CASSPARAGEKLFF. The DNA for the CDR3 is TGTGCCAGCTCACCAGCCAGGGCAGGAGAAAAACTGTTTTTT.

The chain carries TRBV3-1 (or the pseudogene TRBV3-2) and TRBJ2-1; unclear D gene. The CDR3 length is 12 residues. Deletions cut 3 bases from V and 6 bases from J, with 6 bases between. Per the germline V gene, CDR1 is LGHDT and CDR2 is YNNKEL (reference sequence). DNA of the CDR3: TGTGCCAGCAGCCAGAGTGTCAATGAGCAGTTCTTC. Protein product: CASSQSVNEQFF.

V gene TRBV15 combines with J gene TRBJ1-1; 10 nucleotides match TRBD1. From germline, CDR1 is LNHNV and CDR2 YYDKDF (reference sequence). The CDR3 is 14 residues long. J gave up 5 bases and V 7 bases, and 7 bases lay outside the gene matches. The CDR3 nucleotides are TGTGCCACCAATAGACAGGGGGCGAAGACTGAAGCTTTCTTT. This translates into CATNRQGAKTEAFF.

The chain joins TRBV5-1 to TRBJ2-5; 9 positions agree with TRBD1. CDR3 length: 13 amino acids. Germline CDR1 and CDR2: SGHRS and YFSETQ. J gave up 5 bases and V 2 bases, and 1 base lay outside the gene matches. This CDR3 reads CASSLDRGETQYF. Written as DNA, the CDR3 is TGCGCCAGCAGCTTAGACAGGGGGGAGACCCAGTACTTC.

The chain uses TRBV12-5 and TRBJ1-1; D is ambiguous. Germline V CDR1 and CDR2: LGHNT, FRNRAP. V was shortened by 2 bases and J by 1 base, with 8 bases between the two germline ends. The CDR3 is 14 amino acids. The DNA of the CDR3 is TGTGCTAGTGGTTTGTTGCCGGAGAACACTGAAGCTTTCTTT. It translates to CASGLLPENTEAFF. The entire variable domain, with the rest obtained from reference TRBV12-5 and TRBJ1-1, is as follows: DARVTQTPRHKVTEMGQEVTMRCQPILGHNTVFWYRQTMMQGLELLAYFRNRAPLDDSGMPKDRFSAEMPDATLATLKIQPSEPRDSAVYFCASGLLPENTEAFFGQGTRLTVV.

The chain recombines TRBV3-1 (or the pseudogene TRBV3-2) with TRBJ2-3, with TRBD2 as a possible D gene (5 bases). Between the trimmed V and J ends, which lost 2 bases and 5 bases, there was a span of 20 bases. Germline CDR1 LGHDT, CDR2 YNNKEL (reference sequence). The CDR3 consists of 17 residues. Written as DNA, the CDR3 is TGTGCCAGCAGCCAAACCCCCTTACGAGCGGCGCAAGATACGCAGTATTTT. It encodes CASSQTPLRAAQDTQYF.

This chain joins TRBV19 and TRBJ1-4; D not resolved. Germline V CDR1 and CDR2: LNHDA, SQIVND (reference sequence). The CDR3 is 14 residues long. The V end was cut by 4 bases, the J end by 0 bases, with 6 bases between. CDR3 sequence reads: CASSNGATNEKLFF. For the CDR3, the DNA is TGTGCCAGTAGTAACGGAGCAACTAATGAAAAACTGTTTTTT.

This rearrangement joins TRBV5-4 to TRBJ2-3, with TRBD2 matching 7 bases. Trimming cost V 3 bases and J 5 bases; bases outside gene matches: 12. The CDR3 totals 16 residues. CDR1 and CDR2 from the germline V gene are SGHNT and YYREEE (reference sequence). The CDR3 nucleotides read TGTGCCAGCAGCTCCCCCCGAGCGGGATTCCGAGATACGCAGTATTTT. It yields the protein CASSSPRAGFRDTQYF.